Listed here is a single T cell receptor (beta chain). Its antigen is not yet known. Base qualities are not at hand, and no much larger clone is one base apart. The source of the sample is a study of T cells in narcolepsy (dated by TCRdb to 2016 to 2019). Study-level background: Patients with narcolepsy type 1 or type 2 (NT1, NT2) and healthy control donors were enrolled in the study. To look for autoreactive T cells in narcolepsy patients that target self-antigens of hypocretin neurons (hypocretin, TRIB2), the study used TCR Vbeta sequencing to follow clonotypes in blood and CSF.

Beyond this particular receptor, the publication reports: According to the report, autoreactive clonotypes were detected serially in the blood of the same patients and of different patients, but not in healthy controls. Plots comparing CSF and blood CD4+ T cell clonotypes from the same patient highlighted HCRT-specific and TRIB2-specific autoreactive clonotypes.

To allow TCR Vbeta sequencing and a comparison with CSF CD8+ T cells, memory CD8+ T cells were sorted ex vivo from the blood of patients. Libraries came from the immunoSEQ multiplex PCR assay. In TCRdb, the immuneACCESS table is reduced to in-frame sequences with V and J assigned. These tables do not hold every clone; where another copy was compared, an unresolved V gene accounts for under half, and the others remain unexplained. The sample table lists several thousand clones, about 56% of them with a count of one. Roughly 23% of the sample is held by the ten biggest clonotypes. Sequencing was carried out using CD45RA- memory CD8+ T cells from PBMCs. The meaning of the sample's cell subset or site label: memory T cells sorted ex vivo from peripheral blood. The clonotype originates from a human donor with narcolepsy.

The nucleotide sequence reads TGTGCCAGCAGTGACGGGGTAGCGGGGGGGTTTAGCACAGATACGCAGTATTTT. This encodes CASSDGVAGGFSTDTQYF. The rearranged chain carries TRBV25-1 and TRBJ2-3; TRBD2 fits 11 bases in the junction. Here V drops 3 bases and J drops 0 bases, and the junction holds 8 bases not matched to any gene. Based on the germline V gene, the CDR1 and CDR2 sequences are MGHDK and SYGVNS. Including the terminal cysteine and phenylalanine, the CDR3 comprises 18 residues. The retained sequence is limited to the CDR3, 54 bases, with the frame set at the first base.